The 21 T cell receptor beta chains below were found in one sample sequenced in a study of metastatic and nonmetastatic thyroid tumors. All patients were untreated before thyroid surgery. TCRdb re-called the PCR reads with MiXCR. The sample yields under 95,000 clones, roughly 13% seen once. The sequenced sample was blood. These receptors all stem from a female donor with papillary thyroid cancer or a benign thyroid nodule (not recorded which). Some clones in this sample may be carry-over from other donors' samples.

This clone was recorded at least ten times. The chain has TRBV27 and TRBJ2-7, with D perhaps TRBD2 (7 bases). The V end was cut by 1 base, the J end by 4 bases, with 14 bases between. This CDR3 has 15 residues. The germline gives CDR1 MNHEY, CDR2 SMNVEV (reference sequence). The chain's CDR3 is CASSLLGAGVYEQYF. The CDR3 bases are TGTGCCAGCAGTTTATTGGGGGCGGGAGTGTACGAGCAGTACTTC.

This clone was counted at least ten times. The chain is built from TRBV7-9 and TRBJ2-2; D remains ambiguous. This CDR3 is 14 amino acids long. V was cut by 1 base and J by 3 bases, with 6 bases left in between. The germline CDR1 and CDR2 sequences are SEHNR and FQNEAQ (reference sequence). The CDR3 bases are TGTGCCAGCAGCTTAGGAAGCGACACCGGGGAGCTGTTTTTT. It translates to CASSLGSDTGELFF.

CDR3 nucleotide sequence: TGCGCCAGCAGCCAAGCTAGGCGGGACGTGGATGAAGCTTTCTTT. This gives the protein CASSQARRDVDEAFF. V gene TRBV4-1 combines with J gene TRBJ1-1; D is possibly TRBD1 (5 bases). The V and J ends lost 1 base and 7 bases respectively, with 16 bases between them. The germline V gene has CDR1 MGHRA and CDR2 YSYEKL. CDR3 length: 15 residues.

This clone showed up many times. V gene TRBV6-2 or TRBV6-3 combines with J gene TRBJ2-1; D is unresolved. The CDR3 extends over 12 amino acids. V gave up 1 base and J gave up 8 bases, with 6 bases separating them. Germline loops: CDR1 MNHEY, CDR2 SVGEGT. The CDR3 DNA reads TGTGCCAGCAGTTACTTAGGCCATGAGCAGTTCTTC. The encoded protein is CASSYLGHEQFF.

This clone was found many times. This chain joins TRBV20-1 and TRBJ2-5; TRBD2 matches at 10 bases. Germline CDR1 is DFQATT and CDR2 is SNEGSKA (reference sequence). J gave up 0 bases and V 6 bases, and 13 bases lay outside the gene matches. CDR3 length: 17 residues. CDR3 sequence reads: CSADERSSGSYQETQYF. The CDR3 DNA follows: TGCAGTGCCGACGAAAGGTCTAGCGGGAGTTACCAAGAGACCCAGTACTTC.

The sample holds many counts of this clone. V is TRBV15 and J is TRBJ2-4; 7 bases fit TRBD1. This CDR3 region has 17 residues. From germline, CDR1 is LNHNV and CDR2 YYDKDF (reference sequence). Trimming removed 5 bases from V and 0 bases from J; junction bases left unmatched: 10. The CDR3 region has the DNA TGTGCCACCAGCCCCCGAGGGGACAGACTAGCCAAAAACATTCAGTACTTC. Residues: CATSPRGDRLAKNIQYF. The whole variable domain, filled in from reference TRBV15 and TRBJ2-4, reads DAMVIQNPRYQVTQFGKPVTLSCSQTLNHNVMYWYQQKSSQAPKLLFHYYDKDFNNEADTPDNFQSRRPNTSFCFLDIRSPGLGDTAMYLCATSPRGDRLAKNIQYFGAGTRLSVL.

The rearrangement links TRBV18 to TRBJ2-7; no clear D. The germline gives CDR1 KGHSH, CDR2 LQKENI. This CDR3 contains 11 residues. The ends were cut back, 4 bases at V and 0 bases at J, with 1 base in the middle. As DNA, the CDR3 is TGTGCCAGCTCACGCTCCTACGAGCAGTACTTC. Protein product: CASSRSYEQYF.

In its sample, this clone was seen many times. This chain uses TRBV6-1 with TRBJ2-7, with TRBD2 matching over 12 bases. Germline lookup yields CDR1 MNHNS and CDR2 SASEGT. The CDR3 covers 15 residues. The trim removed 6 bases at V and 3 bases at J, leaving 6 bases unmatched. CDR3 sequence: CASSPTTSGSYEQYF. The CDR3 nucleotides read TGTGCCAGCAGCCCTACGACTAGCGGGAGCTACGAGCAGTACTTC.

This clone occurred many times. The chain carries TRBV7-2 and TRBJ2-1, with 7 bases aligning to TRBD2. The V segment lost 3 bases and the J segment 4 bases; nucleotides outside the gene matches: 6. CDR3 length: 15 amino acids. CDR1 and CDR2 from the germline V gene are SGHTA and FQGNSA. The CDR3 protein is CASSFGDYKYNEQFF. CDR3 DNA: TGTGCCAGCAGCTTCGGGGACTACAAATACAATGAGCAGTTCTTC. The complete variable domain, with remaining parts taken from reference TRBV7-2 and TRBJ2-1, reads GAGVSQSPSNKVTEKGKDVELRCDPISGHTALYWYRQSLGQGLEFLIYFQGNSAPDKSGLPSDRFSAERTGGSVSTLTIQRTQQEDSAVYLCASSFGDYKYNEQFFGPGTRLTVL.

This clone has at least ten counts. The chain joins TRBV5-1 to TRBJ1-1, with unresolved D. V lost 1 base and J 1 base, leaving 11 bases between the germline ends. The CDR3 totals 15 residues. The germline CDR1 and CDR2 sequences are SGHRS and YFSETQ. CDR3 amino acids: CASSLLSRGNTEAFF. The CDR3 nucleotides are TGCGCCAGCAGCTTGCTGAGCCGTGGGAACACTGAAGCTTTCTTT.

This clone showed up many times. This chain links TRBV18 with TRBJ1-1; perhaps TRBD1 as D (5 bases). CDR1 is KGHSH and CDR2 is LQKENI in the germline V gene. Deletions cut 8 bases from V and 7 bases from J, with 14 bases between. CDR3 length: 12 amino acids. CDR3 amino acids: CASRGEDIEAFF. Written as DNA, the CDR3 is TGTGCCAGCCGGGGCGAGGACATTGAAGCTTTCTTT.

This clone was counted at least ten times. The chain joins TRBV6-2 or TRBV6-3 to TRBJ2-7; D gene unclear. Germline-derived CDR1 and CDR2 are MNHEY and SVGEGT. CDR3 length: 14 amino acids. V was cut by 0 bases and J by 2 bases, with 8 bases left in between. The CDR3: CASSYSRYPYEQYF. The CDR3 nucleotides are TGTGCCAGCAGTTACTCGAGGTATCCCTACGAGCAGTACTTC.

At least ten counts were recorded for this clone. This chain connects TRBV2 to TRBJ2-2, with 14 bases aligning to TRBD2. The CDR3 has 15 residues. CDR1 is SNHLY, CDR2 FYNNEI, per germline. V was pared by 6 bases and J by 6 bases, with 3 bases of the junction left unmatched. The CDR3 loop reads CASSPGLAGAGELFF. In nucleotides, the CDR3 is TGTGCCAGCAGCCCGGGACTAGCGGGAGCCGGGGAGCTGTTTTTT.

The chain combines TRBV27 with TRBJ2-7; TRBD2 might be the D (5 bases). CDR1 is MNHEY and CDR2 is SMNVEV in the germline V gene (reference sequence). V shed 2 bases and J shed 3 bases, with 20 bases lying between them. CDR3 size: 17 residues. For the CDR3, the DNA is TGTGCCAGCAGTTTACGGTTGGCGGGCCGGGGAGTCTACGAGCAGTACTTC. Encoded protein: CASSLRLAGRGVYEQYF.

At least ten counts were recorded for this clone. The V gene is TRBV19, the J gene TRBJ2-5; TRBD1 matches at 8 bases. J gave up 0 bases and V 3 bases, and 6 bases lay outside the gene matches. CDR3 length: 16 amino acids. CDR1 is LNHDA and CDR2 is SQIVND in the germline V gene (reference sequence). The CDR3 spells CASSMWTGSYQETQYF. The CDR3 DNA reads as TGTGCCAGTAGTATGTGGACAGGGTCGTACCAAGAGACCCAGTACTTC.

This clone was recorded at least ten times. The chain links TRBV3-1 to TRBJ2-7; tentative D call: TRBD2 (7 bases). The CDR3 contains 16 residues. Germline-derived CDR1 and CDR2 are LGHDT and YNNKEL (reference sequence). Trimming took off 1 base at V and 1 base at J, with 14 bases between the two ends. The DNA for the CDR3 is TGTGCCAGCAGCCAAGGGTCGGGGGGCCGTTCCTACGAGCAGTACTTC. This gives the protein CASSQGSGGRSYEQYF.

The sample holds many counts of this clone. The rearrangement uses TRBV6-1 and TRBJ1-1; possibly TRBD1 for D (6 bases). CDR1 is MNHNS and CDR2 is SASEGT in the germline V gene. V gave up 7 bases and J gave up 0 bases, with 15 bases separating them. This CDR3 has 15 residues. CDR3 sequence: CASMDLGHLNTEAFF. CDR3 in DNA: TGTGCCAGCATGGATCTGGGACACTTGAACACTGAAGCTTTCTTT.

The sample holds many counts of this clone. The J gene is TRBJ2-3, the V gene TRBV4-1, with unresolved D. The germline CDR1 and CDR2 sequences are MGHRA and YSYEKL. Between the trimmed V and J ends, which lost 0 bases and 0 bases, there was a span of 16 bases. This CDR3 spans 18 amino acids. The CDR3 DNA reads TGCGCCAGCAGCCAAGATAGGGTAGTGTTTCCTAGCACAGATACGCAGTATTTT. It specifies CASSQDRVVFPSTDTQYF.

Comment on this clone: A much larger clone lies one base from this, so it may be a read error. The V and J genes are TRBV20-1 and TRBJ2-5, with TRBD1 identical over 7 bases. Trimming cost V 3 bases and J 2 bases; bases outside gene matches: 3. Germline CDR1 is DFQATT and CDR2 is SNEGSKA (reference sequence). The CDR3 contains 13 residues. The CDR3 loop is CSASLTGQETQYF. CDR3 sequence (DNA): TGCAGTGCTAGCCTGACAGGGCAAGAGACCCAGTACTTC.

This clone has a count of ten or more. The chain joins TRBV14 to TRBJ2-1, with D hard to call. The V end lost 3 bases, the J end lost 4 bases, and 4 bases lay between the germline ends. This CDR3 has 12 residues. CDR1 is SGHDN, CDR2 FVKESK, per germline. CDR3 protein: CASSQAYNEQFF. The DNA for the CDR3 is TGTGCCAGCAGCCAGGCTTACAATGAGCAGTTCTTC.

There are many counts of this clone. Distinct nucleotide sequences in the sample also encode this CDR3. This chain connects TRBV20-1 to TRBJ2-7, with 9 bases identical to TRBD2. Trimming at V came to 0 bases and at J to 4 bases, leaving 7 bases not matched to a gene. The CDR3 consists of 15 residues. CDR1 and CDR2 from the germline V gene are DFQATT and SNEGSKA (reference sequence). In nucleotides, the CDR3 is TGCAGTGCTAGAGATCTCCGGCTAGCGGGATACGAGCAGTACTTC. It is translated as CSARDLRLAGYEQYF.